This T cell receptor (beta chain) appears in the sequencing data of a study of OX40 agonist ivuxolimab in advanced cancers. Regarding the study in general: Ivuxolimab was an agonistic, fully human IgG2 monoclonal antibody directed against OX40 (CD134), a costimulatory receptor. Intravenous ivuxolimab was administered to patients every 2 weeks at six dose levels: 0.01, 0.1, 0.3, 1.5, 3 and 10 mg/kg. Among the roughly 50 dose-escalation patients, roughly 20 had hepatocellular carcinoma, roughly 15 melanoma, 9 renal cell carcinoma and 9 head and neck cancer. In the dose-escalation cohort, 75% to 85% of patients were male, and the mean age was 60 years with a range of roughly 23 to 79. Patients were allowed to have had prior anti-PD-1, anti-PD-L1 or anti-CTLA-4 therapy, and approximately 41% of the dose-escalation patients had previously received checkpoint inhibitors. Partial responses occurred in three dose-escalation patients: two with cutaneous melanoma and one with hepatocellular carcinoma. The purpose of peripheral TCRbeta sequencing was to test whether ivuxolimab changed TCR sequence diversity and led to clonal T-cell expansion. The paper covers the monotherapy dose-escalation part of the phase I ivuxolimab trial, which included N ≈ 57 patients. Overall study results and their limits: The antigen specificity of the clonally expanded peripheral T cells was not determined. In the 0.1-3.0 mg/kg groups, partial responders were among the patients with the lowest normalized peripheral clonal expansion, particularly in CD8+ T cells. After ivuxolimab, more expanded clones were found on average in CD8+ T cells than in CD4+ T cells. At doses from 0.1 to 3.0 mg/kg, clonal expansion was seen in both CD4+ and CD8+ blood T cells between baseline and week 6. Low levels of normalized T-cell clonal expansion were also seen in some patients who did not respond.

Patients with autoimmune disease history or receiving systemic immunosuppression were excluded from the trial. Peripheral blood for TCR sequencing was collected from all dose cohorts at baseline, on cycle 4 day 1, and on cycle 7 day 1. The samples were taken from a phase I, first-in-human, multicenter, open-label dose-escalation trial of ivuxolimab. Adults with locally advanced or metastatic melanoma, renal cell, hepatocellular, or head and neck squamous cell carcinoma were enrolled in the trial. Before TCR sequencing, CD4+ T cells and CD8+ T cells were sorted from peripheral blood as separate populations. From the cysteine up to the phenylalanine, the CDR3 has a length of 13 residues. Of the read, only the CDR3 DNA is kept; its 39 bases are in frame from base 1. V is pared back by 3 bases and J by 6 bases, with 11 bases lying between the germline termini. Via the germline V gene, CDR1 is SGHRS and CDR2 YFSETQ.

Genomic DNA was extracted from sorted cells for sequencing of the TCRbeta CDR3 region. TCRbeta CDR3 regions were sequenced using the immunoSEQ Assay. What TCRdb holds here is the immuneACCESS table cut down to in-frame rearrangements. Part of the clones is not present; checked against another copy, under half of the missing clones reflect an unresolved V gene, and the others are unexplained. The table for this sample lists tens of thousands of clones; approximately 90% of them were counted only once. The biggest ten clones account for around 1% of the sample. Regarding this clone: The clone's antigen remains unknown. No much larger clone exists at a distance of one base, and base qualities are not known.

This clonotype originated in an adult with an advanced solid tumor such as melanoma, head and neck, liver or kidney cancer. The source was CD4+ or CD8+ T cells sorted from blood, collected in a trial of the OX40 agonist ivuxolimab. The rearrangement combines TRBV5-1 with TRBJ2-3; the D gene assignment is ambiguous. The CDR3 here reads CASSSQPFDTQYF. The bases read TGCGCCAGCAGCTCCCAGCCTTTCGATACGCAGTATTTT.